What follows is one T cell receptor beta chain and its context. Its antigen is still unknown. Assay used: immunoSEQ multiplex PCR; TCRdb lists only in-frame clones, some missing. The sample lists about 120,000 clones, approximately 88% occurring once. The sample comes from a study of cytomegalovirus exposure and HLA in healthy donors. Findings and caveats of the study: Researchers catalogued some 160 TCR beta chains as cytomegalovirus-associated. Most TCRs appeared rarely, but some public TCRs recurred in many donors. A classifier reportedly called cytomegalovirus status with high sensitivity and specificity.

V was clipped by 3 bases and J by 2 bases; unmatched bases: 8. The CDR3 is 16 amino acids. Germline-derived CDR1 and CDR2 are ENHRY and SYGVKD. The chain recombines TRBV10-3 with TRBJ2-3; 7 nucleotides agree with TRBD2. The receptor was isolated from a woman aged 18 to 35 in good health and CMV-seropositive. Sequencing used PBMCs. CDR3 amino acids: CAISDLADFSTDTQYF. CDR3 DNA: TGTGCCATCAGTGACCTAGCGGATTTCTCCACAGATACGCAGTATTTT.